This T cell receptor beta chain stems from a study of blood T cell repertoires in COVID-19. About the study: PBMCs, B-cell-depleted T cells, or T cells were the source of the cDNA or gDNA that made up the material.

Per the germline V gene, CDR1 is SGDLS and CDR2 is YYNGEE. The CDR3 covers 16 residues. The junction had 10 bases not matched to a gene; V was cut back by 4 bases and J by 4 bases. This table comes from immunoSEQ multiplex PCR, and its TCRdb copy is limited to in-frame clones, with some not included. The sample records roughly 350,000 clones, around 87% being singletons. The TCR was taken from a woman aged 30 to 39 with COVID-19, enrolled during active disease. The chain uses TRBV9 and TRBJ2-2, with 7 bases identical to TRBD1. The sample was peripheral blood. DNA for the CDR3: TGTGCCAGCAGCCCACGACAGGGAACGGGCACCGGGGAGCTGTTTTTT. Translating it yields CASSPRQGTGTGELFF.